This is a list of T cell receptor beta chains from one sample in a study of naive and memory T cell subsets. TCRdb redid the calling of the UMI-ligation and nested PCR reads with MiXCR, one entry per CDR3 protein. The data contain around 83,000 distinct CDR3 sequences, about 11% of them singletons. The material sequenced was naive CD4+ T cells from blood. The receptors were sampled from a human donor in good health. Each CDR3 is given with its conserved first and last residue. D genes are given only for firm matches. Expanded clones get a size class; other rows say once, few or many, or leave the size out.

D gene | clone size | J gene | V gene | CDR3 protein | CDR3 DNA
. | few | TRBJ2-3 | TRBV4-3 | CASSQEGTTEDTQYF | TGCGCCAGCAGCCAAGAAGGGACCACCGAGGATACGCAGTATTTT
. | . | TRBJ1-5 | TRBV7-2 | CASSLVGDYQPQHF | TGTGCCAGCAGCTTAGTCGGGGACTATCAGCCCCAGCATTTT
. | many | TRBJ2-2 | TRBV30 | CAWSRGRSDTGELFF | TGTGCCTGGAGTAGAGGGCGGTCTGACACCGGGGAGCTGTTTTTT
TRBD1 | . | TRBJ1-2 | TRBV9 | CASSEGAPNGYYGYTF | TGTGCCAGCAGCGAGGGGGCCCCAAACGGGTACTATGGCTACACCTTC
. | . | TRBJ2-1 | TRBV4-2 | CASSQDERRGTRGGSSYNEQFF | TGTGCCAGCAGCCAAGACGAAAGAAGGGGGACGAGGGGGGGAAGCTCCTACAATGAGCAGTTCTTC
. | . | TRBJ1-2 | TRBV29-1 | CSVRQKINPDYGYTF | TGCAGCGTCAGACAGAAAATAAACCCTGACTATGGCTACACCTTC
. | . | TRBJ2-5 | TRBV5-1 | CASSLEGVPSGTQYF | TGCGCCAGCAGCTTGGAGGGGGTGCCATCGGGGACCCAGTACTTC
TRBD1 | . | TRBJ2-1 | TRBV24-1 | CATSDPATGGTYNEQFF | TGTGCCACCAGTGACCCCGCGACAGGGGGGACCTACAATGAGCAGTTCTTC
TRBD2 | few | TRBJ2-3 | TRBV5-4 | CASSHTSLAGGTDTQYF | TGTGCCAGCAGCCATACGTCCCTCGCGGGAGGCACAGATACGCAGTATTTT
TRBD1 | many | TRBJ1-1 | TRBV20-1 | CSANPGTGFEAFF | TGCAGTGCTAATCCCGGGACAGGGTTTGAAGCTTTCTTT
. | . | TRBJ2-2 | TRBV15 | CATSKSFTGELFF | TGTGCCACCAGCAAAAGTTTTACCGGGGAGCTGTTTTTT
. | many | TRBJ1-1 | TRBV2 | CASSERPRTVNTEAFF | TGTGCCAGCAGTGAACGTCCCCGGACGGTGAACACTGAAGCTTTCTTT
. | . | TRBJ1-5 | TRBV19 | CASKDGYQPQHF | TGTGCCAGTAAGGACGGTTATCAGCCCCAGCATTTT
. | . | TRBJ1-2 | TRBV9 | CASSVDSAKAYGYTF | TGTGCCAGCAGCGTAGATTCTGCCAAGGCGTATGGCTACACCTTC
. | many | TRBJ2-5 | TRBV12-3/TRBV12-4 | CASRGSGSPETQYF | TGTGCCAGCAGGGGTAGCGGAAGCCCAGAGACCCAGTACTTC
. | many | TRBJ2-3 | TRBV2 | CASSDLTRRGTDTQYF | TGTGCCAGCAGCGACCTGACGCGGAGGGGCACAGATACGCAGTATTTT
TRBD2 | many | TRBJ2-3 | TRBV12-3/TRBV12-4 | CASSFAGGRGDTQYF | TGTGCCAGCAGTTTTGCGGGAGGGCGTGGAGATACGCAGTATTTT
. | few | TRBJ2-1 | TRBV6-6 | CASSYWTVARNEQFF | TGTGCCAGCAGTTACTGGACAGTGGCCCGCAATGAGCAGTTCTTC
TRBD2 | few | TRBJ2-1 | TRBV19 | CASHLRSGGSYNEQFF | TGTGCCAGCCACTTAAGGAGCGGGGGATCCTACAATGAGCAGTTCTTC
. | many | TRBJ1-5 | TRBV19 | CASSTLWGGNQPQHF | TGTGCCAGTAGTACCCTTTGGGGAGGCAATCAGCCCCAGCATTTT
TRBD1 | many | TRBJ2-5 | TRBV6-5 | CASRARGQAVQETQYF | TGTGCCAGCAGAGCCCGCGGACAGGCTGTCCAAGAGACCCAGTACTTC
. | many | TRBJ1-5 | TRBV7-2 | CASSQNSNQPQHF | TGTGCCAGCAGTCAGAATAGCAATCAGCCCCAGCATTTT
TRBD2 | many | TRBJ2-1 | TRBV5-1 | CASSFQRGMDEQFF | TGCGCCAGCAGCTTTCAGCGGGGGATGGATGAGCAGTTCTTC
. | many | TRBJ2-3 | TRBV7-2 | CASSPYTDTQYF | TGTGCCAGCAGCCCGTACACAGATACGCAGTATTTT
TRBD2 | . | TRBJ2-1 | TRBV20-1 | CCARDASGGFREQFF | TGCTGTGCTAGAGATGCTAGCGGGGGCTTCCGGGAGCAGTTCTTC
TRBD1 | once | TRBJ2-7 | TRBV30 | CAWSVRGTGGHEQYF | TGTGCCTGGAGTGTTCGGGGGACAGGGGGGCACGAGCAGTACTTC
TRBD2 | many | TRBJ2-4 | TRBV19 | CASSMSYWGGQYF | TGTGCCAGTAGTATGTCGTACTGGGGGGGTCAGTACTTC
. | . | TRBJ2-3 | TRBV7-2 | CASSLVGTDTQYF | TGTGCCAGCAGCTTAGTCGGCACAGATACGCAGTATTTT
. | . | TRBJ1-6 | TRBV6-6 | CASSYGADNSPLHF | TGTGCCAGCAGTTACGGCGCGGATAATTCACCCCTCCACTTT
. | few | TRBJ2-4 | TRBV12-3/TRBV12-4 | CASSPGLGNNIQYF | TGTGCCAGCAGTCCGGGACTGGGGAATAACATTCAGTACTTC
TRBD1 | many | TRBJ2-7 | TRBV7-3 | CASSPGQGRSYEQYF | TGTGCCAGCAGCCCAGGACAGGGGAGGTCCTACGAGCAGTACTTC
. | few | TRBJ1-5 | TRBV20-1 | CSARATANQPQHF | TGCAGTGCTAGAGCTACCGCCAATCAGCCCCAGCATTTT
TRBD2 | few | TRBJ2-1 | TRBV11-1 | CASGTSGGDEQFF | TGTGCCAGCGGGACTAGCGGGGGGGACGAGCAGTTCTTC
. | . | TRBJ2-1 | TRBV7-2 | CASSLSPGTNEQFF | TGTGCCAGCAGCTTATCTCCAGGGACCAATGAGCAGTTCTTC
. | . | TRBJ2-3 | TRBV18 | CASSLMTGGDTQYF | TGTGCCAGCTCACTGATGACAGGAGGCGATACGCAGTATTTT
. | few | TRBJ2-1 | TRBV5-1 | CASSLVGSGSNEQFF | TGCGCCAGCAGCTTGGTCGGGTCTGGCTCCAATGAGCAGTTCTTC
. | many | TRBJ2-6 | TRBV11-2 | CASSLGPPGSGANVLTF | TGTGCCAGCAGCTTAGGTCCCCCAGGGTCAGGGGCCAACGTCCTGACTTTC
TRBD2 | . | TRBJ2-5 | TRBV6-6 | CAVGARGGRARRDQYF | TGTGCTGTCGGGGCACGTGGCGGGAGGGCCCGGAGGGACCAGTACTTC
. | few | TRBJ2-2 | TRBV20-1 | CSAMIGAVAGELFF | TGCAGTGCAATGATAGGAGCTGTCGCCGGGGAGCTGTTTTTT
TRBD2 | few | TRBJ2-1 | TRBV29-1 | CSVAGTSGTSYNEQFF | TGCAGCGTTGCTGGGACTAGCGGAACCTCCTACAATGAGCAGTTCTTC
. | few | TRBJ2-2 | TRBV6-2/TRBV6-3 | CASSYSTGITGELFF | TGTGCCAGCAGTTACTCGACAGGAATCACCGGGGAGCTGTTTTTT